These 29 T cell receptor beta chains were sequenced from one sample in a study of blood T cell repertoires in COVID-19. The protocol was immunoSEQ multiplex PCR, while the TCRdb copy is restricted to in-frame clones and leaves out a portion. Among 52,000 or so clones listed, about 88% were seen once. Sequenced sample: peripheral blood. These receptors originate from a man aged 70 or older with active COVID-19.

The CDR3 sequence: CASSPPGEREFNEQYF. For the CDR3, the DNA is TGTGCCAGCTCACCACCCGGAGAGCGGGAGTTCAACGAGCAGTACTTC. The chain employs TRBV18 and TRBJ2-7; 8 bases align to TRBD2. Germline V CDR1 and CDR2: KGHSH, LQKENI. The V segment lost 0 bases and the J segment 5 bases; nucleotides outside the gene matches: 9. This CDR3 contains 16 residues.

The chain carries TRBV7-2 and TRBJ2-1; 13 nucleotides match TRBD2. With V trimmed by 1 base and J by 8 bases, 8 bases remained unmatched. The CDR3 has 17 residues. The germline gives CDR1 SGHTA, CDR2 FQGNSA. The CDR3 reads CASSLETSGRAEYEQFF. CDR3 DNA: TGTGCCAGCAGCTTAGAAACTAGCGGGAGGGCCGAGTATGAGCAGTTCTTC.

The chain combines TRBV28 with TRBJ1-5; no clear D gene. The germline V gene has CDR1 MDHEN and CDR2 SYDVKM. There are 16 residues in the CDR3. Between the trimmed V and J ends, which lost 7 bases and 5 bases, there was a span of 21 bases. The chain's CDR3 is CASTNPAGGVYQPQHF. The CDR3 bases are TGTGCCAGCACCAATCCGGCGGGTGGAGTGTATCAGCCCCAGCATTTT.

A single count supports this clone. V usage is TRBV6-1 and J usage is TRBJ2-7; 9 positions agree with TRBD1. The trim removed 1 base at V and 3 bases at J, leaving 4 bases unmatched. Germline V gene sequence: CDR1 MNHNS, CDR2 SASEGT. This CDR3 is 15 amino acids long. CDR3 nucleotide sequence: TGTGCCAGCAGTGAAGGGGGGACAGGGCTCTACGAGCAGTACTTC. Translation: CASSEGGTGLYEQYF.

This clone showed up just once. CDR3 nucleotide sequence: TGTGCCAGCAGCTGGGGACAGGGCCTTAACTCTGGAAACACCATATATTTT. This sequence encodes CASSWGQGLNSGNTIYF. The chain couples TRBV5-6 to TRBJ1-3; 9 nucleotides align to TRBD1. Germline V gene sequence: CDR1 SGHDT, CDR2 YYEEEE. The CDR3 has 17 amino acids. With 3 bases clipped from V and 0 bases from J, the junction kept 7 bases outside the gene matches.

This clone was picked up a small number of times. CDR3 nucleotides: TGTGCCAGTAGTATAAGCTCGGACTATTACAATGAGCAGTTCTTC. It yields the protein CASSISSDYYNEQFF. The chain has TRBV19 and TRBJ2-1; perhaps TRBD2 as D (6 bases). This CDR3 comprises 15 residues. Germline V gene data show CDR1 as LNHDA and CDR2 as SQIVND (reference sequence). The V gene lost 2 bases and the J gene lost 4 bases, with 12 bases spanning the gap.

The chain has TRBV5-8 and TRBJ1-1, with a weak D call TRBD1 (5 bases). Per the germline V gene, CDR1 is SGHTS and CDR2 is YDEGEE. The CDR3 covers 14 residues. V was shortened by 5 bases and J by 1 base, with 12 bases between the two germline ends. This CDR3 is CASSFFRGNTEAFF. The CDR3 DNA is TGTGCCAGCAGTTTTTTTAGGGGGAACACTGAAGCTTTCTTT.

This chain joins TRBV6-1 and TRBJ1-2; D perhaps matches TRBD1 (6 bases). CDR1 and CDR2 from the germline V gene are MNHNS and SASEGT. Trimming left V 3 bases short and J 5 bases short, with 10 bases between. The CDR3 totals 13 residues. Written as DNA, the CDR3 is TGTGCCAGCAGTGATGGACAGTCGTATGGCTACACCTTC. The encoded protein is CASSDGQSYGYTF.

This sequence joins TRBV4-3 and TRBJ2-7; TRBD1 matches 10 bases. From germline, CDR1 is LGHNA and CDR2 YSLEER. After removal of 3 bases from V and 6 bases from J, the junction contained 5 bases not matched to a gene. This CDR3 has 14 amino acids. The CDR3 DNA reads TGCGCCAGCAGCCAGTCGGGACAGGGGACCGAGCAGTACTTC. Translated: CASSQSGQGTEQYF.

Here the CDR3 reads CASSYSQGYSPLHF. The DNA of the CDR3 is TGTGCCAGCAGTTACTCCCAGGGTTATTCACCCCTCCACTTT. The chain recombines TRBV6-5 with TRBJ1-6; a weak D match, TRBD1 (5 bases). The CDR3 is made up of 14 amino acids. Trimming took 0 bases from V and 8 from J, leaving 8 bases between them. Germline CDR1 and CDR2: MNHEY and SVGAGI.

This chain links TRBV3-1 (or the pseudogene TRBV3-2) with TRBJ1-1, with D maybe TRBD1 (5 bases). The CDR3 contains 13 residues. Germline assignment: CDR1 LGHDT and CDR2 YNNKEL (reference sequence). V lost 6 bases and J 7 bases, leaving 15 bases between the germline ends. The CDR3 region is CASSQVWTNEAFF. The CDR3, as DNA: TGTGCCAGCAGTCAGGTATGGACAAATGAAGCTTTCTTT.

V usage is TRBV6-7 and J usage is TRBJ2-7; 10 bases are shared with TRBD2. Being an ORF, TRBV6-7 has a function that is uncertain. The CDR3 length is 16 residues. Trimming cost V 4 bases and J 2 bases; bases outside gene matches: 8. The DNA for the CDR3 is TGTGCCAGCAGTTCATCGGAGCGGGAGGGTGCCTACGAGCAGTACTTC. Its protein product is CASSSSEREGAYEQYF.

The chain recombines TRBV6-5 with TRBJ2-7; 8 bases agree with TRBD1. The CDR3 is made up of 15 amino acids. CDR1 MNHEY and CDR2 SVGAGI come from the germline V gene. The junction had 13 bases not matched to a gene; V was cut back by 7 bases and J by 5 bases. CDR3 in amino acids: CASNRLMQGAHEQYF. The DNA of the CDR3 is TGTGCCAGCAATCGTCTCATGCAGGGGGCCCACGAGCAGTACTTC.

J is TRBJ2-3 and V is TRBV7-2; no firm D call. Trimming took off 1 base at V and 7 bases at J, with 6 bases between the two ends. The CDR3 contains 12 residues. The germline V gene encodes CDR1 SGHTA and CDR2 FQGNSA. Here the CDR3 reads CASSLGLNTQYF. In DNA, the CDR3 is TGTGCCAGCAGCTTAGGTCTTAATACGCAGTATTTT.

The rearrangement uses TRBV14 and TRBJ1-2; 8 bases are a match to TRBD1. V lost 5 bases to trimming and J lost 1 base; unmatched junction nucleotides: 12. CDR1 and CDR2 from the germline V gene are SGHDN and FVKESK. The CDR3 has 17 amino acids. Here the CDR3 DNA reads TGTGCCAGCAGCGCCGGGGACAGGCTTTTACTTAACTATGGCTACACCTTC. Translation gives CASSAGDRLLLNYGYTF.

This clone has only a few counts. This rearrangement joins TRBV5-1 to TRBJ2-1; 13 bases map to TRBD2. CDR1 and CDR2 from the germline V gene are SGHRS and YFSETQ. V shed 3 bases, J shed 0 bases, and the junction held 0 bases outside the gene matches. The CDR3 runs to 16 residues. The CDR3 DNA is TGCGCCAGCAGCTGGACTAGCGGGAGCTCCTACAATGAGCAGTTCTTC. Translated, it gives CASSWTSGSSYNEQFF.

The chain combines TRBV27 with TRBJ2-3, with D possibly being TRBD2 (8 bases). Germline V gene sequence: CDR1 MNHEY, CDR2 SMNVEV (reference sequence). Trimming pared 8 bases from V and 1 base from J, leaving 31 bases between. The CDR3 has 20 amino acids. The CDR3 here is CASARLIREGAQMGTDTQYF. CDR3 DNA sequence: TGTGCCAGCGCCCGTCTCATACGGGAGGGGGCGCAGATGGGCACAGATACGCAGTATTTT.

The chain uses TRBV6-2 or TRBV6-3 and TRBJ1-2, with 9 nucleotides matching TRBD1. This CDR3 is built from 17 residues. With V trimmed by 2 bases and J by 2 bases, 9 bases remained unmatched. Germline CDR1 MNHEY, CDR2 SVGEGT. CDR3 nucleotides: TGTGCCAGCAGTTACCCCGACTCCGGACAGGGGAACTATGGCTACACCTTC. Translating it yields CASSYPDSGQGNYGYTF.

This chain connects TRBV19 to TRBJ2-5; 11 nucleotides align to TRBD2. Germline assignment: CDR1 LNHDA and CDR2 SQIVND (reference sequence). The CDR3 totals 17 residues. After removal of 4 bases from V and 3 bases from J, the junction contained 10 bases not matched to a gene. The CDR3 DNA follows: TGTGCCAGTAGTACAGGACTAGCGGGCATGCGCAAAGAGACCCAGTACTTC. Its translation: CASSTGLAGMRKETQYF.

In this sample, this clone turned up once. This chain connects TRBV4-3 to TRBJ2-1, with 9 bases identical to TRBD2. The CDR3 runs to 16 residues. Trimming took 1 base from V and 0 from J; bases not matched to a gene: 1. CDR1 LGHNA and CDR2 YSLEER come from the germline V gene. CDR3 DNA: TGCGCCAGCAGCCAAGCTAGCGGGAACTCCTACAATGAGCAGTTCTTC. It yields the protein CASSQASGNSYNEQFF.

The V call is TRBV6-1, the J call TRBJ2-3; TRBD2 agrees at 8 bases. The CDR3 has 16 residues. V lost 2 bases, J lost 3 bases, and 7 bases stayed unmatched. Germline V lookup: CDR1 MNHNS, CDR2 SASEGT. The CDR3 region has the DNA TGTGCCAGCAGTGAAAAAAGGGGCGGGAGGACAGATACGCAGTATTTT. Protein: CASSEKRGGRTDTQYF.

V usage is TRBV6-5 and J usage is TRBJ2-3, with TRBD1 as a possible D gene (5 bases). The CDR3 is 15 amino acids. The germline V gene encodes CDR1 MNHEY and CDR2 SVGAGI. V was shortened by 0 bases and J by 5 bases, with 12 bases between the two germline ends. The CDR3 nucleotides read TGTGCCAGCAGTTACTCATGGGGCAGGAAAGATACGCAGTATTTT. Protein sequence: CASSYSWGRKDTQYF.

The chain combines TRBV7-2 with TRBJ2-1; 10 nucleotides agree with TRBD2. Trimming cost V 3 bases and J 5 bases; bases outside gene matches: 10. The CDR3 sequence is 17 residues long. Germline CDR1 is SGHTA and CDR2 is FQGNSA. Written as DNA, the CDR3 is TGTGCCAGCAGCTTGGTCGGGCTAGCGGGAGAACACAATGAGCAGTTCTTC. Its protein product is CASSLVGLAGEHNEQFF. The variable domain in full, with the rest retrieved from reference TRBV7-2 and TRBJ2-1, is GAGVSQSPSNKVTEKGKDVELRCDPISGHTALYWYRQSLGQGLEFLIYFQGNSAPDKSGLPSDRFSAERTGGSVSTLTIQRTQQEDSAVYLCASSLVGLAGEHNEQFFGPGTRLTVL.

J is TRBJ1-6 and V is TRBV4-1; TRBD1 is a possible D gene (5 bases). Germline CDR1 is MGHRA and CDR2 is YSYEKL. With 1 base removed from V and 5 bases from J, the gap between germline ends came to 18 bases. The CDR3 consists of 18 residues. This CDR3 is CASSQGGALDGDNSPLHF. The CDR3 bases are TGCGCCAGCAGCCAAGGTGGGGCCCTGGACGGTGATAATTCACCCCTCCACTTT.

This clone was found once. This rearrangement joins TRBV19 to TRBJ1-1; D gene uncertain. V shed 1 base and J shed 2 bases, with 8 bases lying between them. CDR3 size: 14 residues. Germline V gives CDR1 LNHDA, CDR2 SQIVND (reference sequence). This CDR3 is CASSIVFYNTEAFF. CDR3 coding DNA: TGTGCCAGTAGTATAGTGTTCTATAACACTGAAGCTTTCTTT. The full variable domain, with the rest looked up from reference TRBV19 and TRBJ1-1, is DGGITQSPKYLFRKEGQNVTLSCEQNLNHDAMYWYRQDPGQGLRLIYYSQIVNDFQKGDIAEGYSVSREKKESFPLTVTSAQKNPTAFYLCASSIVFYNTEAFFGQGTRLTVV.

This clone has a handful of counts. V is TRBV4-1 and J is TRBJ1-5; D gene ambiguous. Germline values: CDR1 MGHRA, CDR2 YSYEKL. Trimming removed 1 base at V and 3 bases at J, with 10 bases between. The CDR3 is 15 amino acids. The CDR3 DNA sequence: TGCGCCAGCAGCCAAGGAGGAGGGTTCAATCAGCCCCAGCATTTT. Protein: CASSQGGGFNQPQHF.

As DNA, the CDR3 is TGCGCCAGCAGCTTATTTGGACAGAACACCGGGGAGCTGTTTTTT. It encodes CASSLFGQNTGELFF. The genes are TRBV5-1 and TRBJ2-2; possibly TRBD1 for D (5 bases). Trimming removed 2 bases at V and 1 base at J, with 9 bases between. There are 15 residues in the CDR3. In germline, CDR1 is SGHRS, CDR2 YFSETQ. The complete variable domain, with remaining parts taken from reference TRBV5-1 and TRBJ2-2, reads KAGVTQTPRYLIKTRGQQVTLSCSPISGHRSVSWYQQTPGQGLQFLFEYFSETQRNKGNFPGRFSGRQFSNSRSEMNVSTLELGDSALYLCASSLFGQNTGELFFGEGSRLTVL.

The CDR3 is CASSLEGQKYEQYF. The CDR3 nucleotides read TGTGCCAGCAGCTTGGAGGGACAGAAGTACGAGCAGTACTTC. The chain employs TRBV5-4 and TRBJ2-7, with TRBD1 matching 7 bases. V gave up 0 bases and J gave up 4 bases; unmatched junction bases: 4. Germline V gene lookup returns CDR1 SGHNT and CDR2 YYREEE (reference sequence). The length of the CDR3 is 14 residues.

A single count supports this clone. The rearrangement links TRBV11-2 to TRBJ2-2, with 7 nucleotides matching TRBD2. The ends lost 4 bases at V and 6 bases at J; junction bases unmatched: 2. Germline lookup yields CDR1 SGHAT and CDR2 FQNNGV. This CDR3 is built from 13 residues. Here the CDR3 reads CASSYSGPGELFF. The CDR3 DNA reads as TGTGCCAGCAGCTATAGCGGGCCCGGGGAGCTGTTTTTT.